This T cell receptor (beta chain) came from a study of blood T cell repertoires in COVID-19. On the study more broadly: Researchers got acute and convalescent COVID-19 samples from the United States, Italy and Spain. The analysed material was cDNA or gDNA that came from T cells, B-cell-depleted T cells, or PBMCs.

The V gene lost 1 base and the J gene lost 6 bases, with 9 bases spanning the gap. The CDR3 totals 13 residues. Source study methods: The authors estimated nucleated cell counts from reference gene primer amplification. Only in-frame clones appear in the TCRdb table, and some are missing; sequencing was by immunoSEQ multiplex PCR. That table is the source of V, J and clone size, and D and trimming were worked out from the DNA. The sample records 170,000 or so clones, roughly 84% being singletons. Source material: peripheral blood. This receptor was obtained from a woman aged 60-75 years with acute or convalescent COVID-19. The gene calls are TRBV12-3 or TRBV12-4 and TRBJ1-2; no clear D gene. The CDR3 bases are TGTGCCAGCAGTTTAGGCCAAGCGAATGGCTACACCTTC. Translating it yields CASSLGQANGYTF.